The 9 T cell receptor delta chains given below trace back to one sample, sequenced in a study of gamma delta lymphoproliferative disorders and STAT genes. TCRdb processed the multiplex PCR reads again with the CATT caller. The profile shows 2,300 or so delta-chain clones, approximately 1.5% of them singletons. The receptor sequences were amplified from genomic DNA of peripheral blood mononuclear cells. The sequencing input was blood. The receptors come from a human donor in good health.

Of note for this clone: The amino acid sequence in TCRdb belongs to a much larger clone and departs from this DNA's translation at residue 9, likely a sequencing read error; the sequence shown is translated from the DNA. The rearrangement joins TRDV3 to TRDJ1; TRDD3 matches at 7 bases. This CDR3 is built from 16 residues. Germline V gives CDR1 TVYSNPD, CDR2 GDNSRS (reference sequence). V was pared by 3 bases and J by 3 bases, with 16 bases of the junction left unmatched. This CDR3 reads CAFPKGLGNMADKLIF. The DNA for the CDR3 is TGTGCCTTCCCCAAAGGACTGGGGAATATGGCCGATAAACTCATCTTT. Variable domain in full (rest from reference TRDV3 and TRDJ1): CDKVTQSSPDQTVASGSEVVLLCTYDTVYSNPDLFWYRIRPDYSFQFVFYGDNSRSEGADFTQGRFSVKHILTQKAFHLVISPVRTEDSATYYCAFPKGLGNMADKLIFGKGTRVTVEP.

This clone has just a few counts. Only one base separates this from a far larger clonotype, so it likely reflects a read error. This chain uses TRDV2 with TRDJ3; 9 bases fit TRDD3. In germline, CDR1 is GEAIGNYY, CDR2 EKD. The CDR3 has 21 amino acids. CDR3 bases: TGTGCCTGTGACACGCTACTGGGGGACAGCTACTCATCCTGGGGCACCCGACAGATGTTTTTC. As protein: CACDTLLGDSYSSWGTRQMFF.

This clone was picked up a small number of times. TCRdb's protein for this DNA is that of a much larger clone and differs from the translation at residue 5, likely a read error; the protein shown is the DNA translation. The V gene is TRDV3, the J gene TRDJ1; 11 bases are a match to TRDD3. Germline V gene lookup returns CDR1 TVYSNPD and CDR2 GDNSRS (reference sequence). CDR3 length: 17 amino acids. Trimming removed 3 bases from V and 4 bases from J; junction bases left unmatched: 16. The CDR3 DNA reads TGTGCCTTCAACCTCTCCTCCGACTGGGGGATAGGCGATAAACTCATCTTT. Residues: CAFNLSSDWGIGDKLIF.

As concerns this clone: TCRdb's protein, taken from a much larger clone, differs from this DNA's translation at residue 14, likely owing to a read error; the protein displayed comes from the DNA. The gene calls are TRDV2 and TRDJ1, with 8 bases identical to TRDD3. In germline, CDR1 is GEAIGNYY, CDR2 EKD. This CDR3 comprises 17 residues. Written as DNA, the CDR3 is TGTGCCTGTGACGCTATCCCCGCTGGGGGGATATTGGATAGACTCATCTTT. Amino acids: CACDAIPAGGILDRLIF.

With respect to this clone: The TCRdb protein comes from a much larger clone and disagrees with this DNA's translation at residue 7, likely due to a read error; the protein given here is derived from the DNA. CDR3: CAFTNADDTLPDKLIF. CDR3 coding DNA: TGTGCCTTTACGAATGCGGACGATACATTGCCCGATAAACTCATCTTT. This chain uses TRDV3 with TRDJ1; D might be TRDD3 (5 bases). In germline, CDR1 is TVYSNPD, CDR2 GDNSRS (reference sequence). This CDR3 has 16 residues. V was shortened by 1 base and J by 3 bases, with 21 bases between the two germline ends.

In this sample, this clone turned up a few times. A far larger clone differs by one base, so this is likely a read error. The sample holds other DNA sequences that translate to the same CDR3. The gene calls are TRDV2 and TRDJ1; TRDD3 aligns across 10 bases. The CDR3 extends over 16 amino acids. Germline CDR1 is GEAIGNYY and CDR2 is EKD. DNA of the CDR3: TGTGCCTGCGACACCGTGGTTGGGGGGATACGCAGGGAACTCATCTTT. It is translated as CACDTVVGGIRRELIF.

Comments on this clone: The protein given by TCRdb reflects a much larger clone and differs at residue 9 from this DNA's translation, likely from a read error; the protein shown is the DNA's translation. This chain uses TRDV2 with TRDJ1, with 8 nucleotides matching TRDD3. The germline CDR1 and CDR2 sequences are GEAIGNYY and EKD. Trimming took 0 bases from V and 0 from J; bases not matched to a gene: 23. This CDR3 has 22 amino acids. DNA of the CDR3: TGTGCCTGTGACACCGTAGGGCTGAGGGATACGTCTTTATTAAAATACACCGATAAACTCATCTTT. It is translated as CACDTVGLRDTSLLKYTDKLIF.

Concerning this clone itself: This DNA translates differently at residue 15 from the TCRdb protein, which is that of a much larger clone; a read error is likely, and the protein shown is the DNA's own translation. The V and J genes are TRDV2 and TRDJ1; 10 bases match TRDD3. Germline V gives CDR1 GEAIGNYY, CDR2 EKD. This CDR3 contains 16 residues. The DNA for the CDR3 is TGTGCCTGTGACAACCTGGGGGATAAGAACACCGATAAACTCACCTTT. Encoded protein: CACDNLGDKNTDKLTF.

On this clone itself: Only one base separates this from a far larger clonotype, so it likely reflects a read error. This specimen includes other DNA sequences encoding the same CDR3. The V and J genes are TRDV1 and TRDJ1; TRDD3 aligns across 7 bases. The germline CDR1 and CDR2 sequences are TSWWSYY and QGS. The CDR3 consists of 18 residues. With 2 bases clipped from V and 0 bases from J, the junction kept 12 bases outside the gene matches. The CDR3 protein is CALGEWGTGGRYTDKLIF. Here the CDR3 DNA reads TGTGCTCTTGGGGAATGGGGGACTGGAGGACGGTACACCGATAAACTCATCTTT.